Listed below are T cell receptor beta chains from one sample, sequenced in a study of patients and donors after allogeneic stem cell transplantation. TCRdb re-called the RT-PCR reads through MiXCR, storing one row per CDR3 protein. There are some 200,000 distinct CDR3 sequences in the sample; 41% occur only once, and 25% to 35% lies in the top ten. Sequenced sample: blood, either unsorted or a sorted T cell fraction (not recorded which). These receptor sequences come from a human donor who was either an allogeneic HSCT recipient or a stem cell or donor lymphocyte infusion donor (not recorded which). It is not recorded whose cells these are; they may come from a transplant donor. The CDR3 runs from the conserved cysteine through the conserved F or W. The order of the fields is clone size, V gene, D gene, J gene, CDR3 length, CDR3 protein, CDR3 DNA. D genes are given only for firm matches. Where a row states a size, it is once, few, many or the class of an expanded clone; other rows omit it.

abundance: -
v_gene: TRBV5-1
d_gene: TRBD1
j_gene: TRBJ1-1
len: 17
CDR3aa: CASSLILAGGRGTEAFF
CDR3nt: TGCGCCAGCAGCTTGATCTTGGCAGGGGGAAGGGGCACTGAAGCTTTCTTT

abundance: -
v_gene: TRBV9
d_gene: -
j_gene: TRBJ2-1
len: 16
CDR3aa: CASSVGVGVSYNEQFF
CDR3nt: TGTGCCAGCAGCGTAGGGGTGGGAGTTTCCTACAATGAGCAGTTCTTC

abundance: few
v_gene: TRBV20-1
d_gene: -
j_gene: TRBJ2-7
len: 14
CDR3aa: CSANWIRGAYEQYF
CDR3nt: TGCAGTGCAAACTGGATCAGGGGGGCCTACGAGCAGTACTTC

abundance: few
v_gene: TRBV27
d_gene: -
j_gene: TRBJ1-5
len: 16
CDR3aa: CARGGEGQGQNQPQHF
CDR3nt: TGTGCCAGAGGGGGTGAAGGGCAGGGACAAAATCAGCCCCAGCATTTT

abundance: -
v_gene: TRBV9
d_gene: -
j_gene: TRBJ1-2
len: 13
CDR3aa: CASSVAGDNGYTF
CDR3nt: TGTGCCAGCAGCGTAGCAGGGGATAATGGCTACACCTTC

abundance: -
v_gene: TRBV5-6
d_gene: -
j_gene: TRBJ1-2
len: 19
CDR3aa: CASSLGDGPAPFSNYGYTF
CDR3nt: TGTGCCAGCAGCTTGGGGGACGGTCCGGCCCCCTTCAGTAACTATGGCTACACCTTC

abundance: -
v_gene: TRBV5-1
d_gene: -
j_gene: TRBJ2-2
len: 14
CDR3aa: CASSLDTYTGELFF
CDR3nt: TGCGCCAGCAGCTTGGACACATACACCGGGGAGCTGTTTTTT

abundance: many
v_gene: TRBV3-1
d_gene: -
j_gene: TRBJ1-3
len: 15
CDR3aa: CASSQLGATGNTIYF
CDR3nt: TGTGCCAGCAGCCAACTTGGGGCGACTGGAAACACCATATATTTT

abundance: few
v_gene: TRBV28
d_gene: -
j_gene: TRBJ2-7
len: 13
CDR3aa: CASSSTVGYEQYF
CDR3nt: TGTGCCAGCAGCTCGACAGTAGGTTACGAGCAGTACTTC

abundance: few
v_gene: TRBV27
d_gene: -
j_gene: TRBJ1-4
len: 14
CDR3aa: CASSSGATNEKLFF
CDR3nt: TGTGCCAGCAGTTCAGGTGCAACTAATGAAAAACTGTTTTTT

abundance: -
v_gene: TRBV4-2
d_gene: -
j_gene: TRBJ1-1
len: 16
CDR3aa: CASSQWLRGMNTEAFF
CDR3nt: TGTGCCAGCAGCCAGTGGCTTCGGGGTATGAACACTGAAGCTTTCTTT

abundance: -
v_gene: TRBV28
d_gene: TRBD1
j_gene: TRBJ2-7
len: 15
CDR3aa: CASSFHVGTAYEQYF
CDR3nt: TGTGCCAGCAGTTTCCATGTCGGGACAGCCTACGAGCAGTACTTC

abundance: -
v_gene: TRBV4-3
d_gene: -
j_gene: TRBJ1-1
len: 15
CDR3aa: CASSQRGLLVTEAFF
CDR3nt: TGCGCCAGCAGCCAACGGGGACTCCTGGTCACTGAAGCTTTCTTT

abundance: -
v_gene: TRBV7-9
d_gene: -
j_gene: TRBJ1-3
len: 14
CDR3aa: CASSSAGYGNTIYF
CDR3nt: TGTGCCAGCAGCTCGGCCGGGTATGGAAACACCATATATTTT

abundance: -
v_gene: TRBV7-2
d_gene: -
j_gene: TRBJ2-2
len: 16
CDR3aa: CASSLARPLTPGELFF
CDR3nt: TGTGCCAGCAGCTTAGCCCGACCCCTTACCCCCGGGGAGCTGTTTTTT

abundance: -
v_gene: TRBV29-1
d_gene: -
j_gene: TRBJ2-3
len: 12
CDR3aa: CSVRAPTDTQYF
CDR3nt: TGCAGCGTCAGGGCCCCTACAGATACGCAGTATTTT

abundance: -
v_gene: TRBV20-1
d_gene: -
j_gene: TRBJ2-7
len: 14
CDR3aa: CSAERDSQGREQYF
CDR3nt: TGCAGTGCAGAGAGGGATTCCCAGGGAAGAGAGCAGTACTTC

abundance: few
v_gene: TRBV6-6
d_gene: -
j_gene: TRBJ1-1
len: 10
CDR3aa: CASSGLEAFF
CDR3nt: TGTGCCAGCAGTGGTTTGGAAGCTTTCTTT

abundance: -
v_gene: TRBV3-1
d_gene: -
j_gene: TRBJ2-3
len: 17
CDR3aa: CASSQVFSRELSNTQYF
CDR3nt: TGTGCCAGCAGCCAAGTATTCTCACGGGAGTTATCAAATACGCAGTATTTT

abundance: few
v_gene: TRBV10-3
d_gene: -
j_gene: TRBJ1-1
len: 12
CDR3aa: CAISEWNTEAFF
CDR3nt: TGTGCCATCAGTGAGTGGAACACTGAAGCTTTCTTT

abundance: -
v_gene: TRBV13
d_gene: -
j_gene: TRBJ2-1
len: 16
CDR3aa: CASSSTNLTGYNEQFF
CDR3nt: TGTGCCAGCAGCTCAACTAACTTAACCGGGTACAATGAGCAGTTCTTC

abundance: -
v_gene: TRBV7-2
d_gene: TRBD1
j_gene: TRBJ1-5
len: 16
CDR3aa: CASSSGGQGLTQPQHF
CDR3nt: TGTGCCAGCAGCTCGGGGGGACAGGGGCTAACTCAGCCCCAGCATTTT

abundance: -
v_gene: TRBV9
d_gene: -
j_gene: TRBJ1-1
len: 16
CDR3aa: CASSVEGGGVRTEAFF
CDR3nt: TGTGCCAGCAGCGTCGAAGGCGGGGGCGTCAGGACTGAAGCTTTCTTT

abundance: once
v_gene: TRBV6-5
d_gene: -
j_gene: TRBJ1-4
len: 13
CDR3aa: CASSYSAGEKLFF
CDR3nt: TGTGCCAGCAGTTACAGTGCCGGCGAAAAACTGTTTTTT

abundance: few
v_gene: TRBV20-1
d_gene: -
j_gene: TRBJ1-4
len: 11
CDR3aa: CSATPNEKLFF
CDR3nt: TGCAGTGCTACTCCTAATGAAAAACTGTTTTTT

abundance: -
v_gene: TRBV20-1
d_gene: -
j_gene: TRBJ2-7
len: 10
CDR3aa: CSAQSYEQYF
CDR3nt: TGCAGTGCTCAATCCTACGAGCAGTACTTC

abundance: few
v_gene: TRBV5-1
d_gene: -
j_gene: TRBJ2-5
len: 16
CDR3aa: CASSLGGTAPQETQYF
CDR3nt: TGCGCCAGCAGCTTGGGTGGGACGGCGCCCCAAGAGACCCAGTACTTC

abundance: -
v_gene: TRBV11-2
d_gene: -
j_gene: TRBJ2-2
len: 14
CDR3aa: CASSLGRGSGELFF
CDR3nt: TGTGCCAGCAGCTTAGGGCGAGGTTCCGGGGAGCTGTTTTTT

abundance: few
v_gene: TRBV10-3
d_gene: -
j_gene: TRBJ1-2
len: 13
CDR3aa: CAIWDLPNYGYTF
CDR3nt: TGTGCCATCTGGGACCTCCCGAACTATGGCTACACCTTC

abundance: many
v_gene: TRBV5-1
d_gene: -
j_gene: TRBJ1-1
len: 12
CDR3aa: CASSWGDTEAFF
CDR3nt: TGCGCCAGCAGCTGGGGGGACACTGAAGCTTTCTTT

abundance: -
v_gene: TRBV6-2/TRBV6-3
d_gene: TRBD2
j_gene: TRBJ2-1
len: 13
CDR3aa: CASVASGSNEQFF
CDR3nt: TGTGCCAGCGTCGCTAGCGGAAGCAATGAGCAGTTCTTC

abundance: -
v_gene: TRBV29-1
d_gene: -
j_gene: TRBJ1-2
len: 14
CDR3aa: CSLRGTGSNYGYTF
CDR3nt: TGCAGCTTACGTGGGACGGGATCTAACTATGGCTACACCTTC

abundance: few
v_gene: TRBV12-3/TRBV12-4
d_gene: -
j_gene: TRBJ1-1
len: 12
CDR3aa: CASSFRTTEAFF
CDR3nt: TGTGCCAGCAGTTTCCGGACCACTGAAGCTTTCTTT

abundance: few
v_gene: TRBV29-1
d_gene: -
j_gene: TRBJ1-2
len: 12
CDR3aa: CSVEWGGDGYTF
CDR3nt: TGCAGCGTTGAATGGGGGGGAGATGGCTACACCTTC